Only one count was recorded for the clone carrying this T cell receptor (beta chain). In the source study's methods: Amplification of reference gene primers was used by the study to estimate nucleated cell counts. Clones were sequenced by immunoSEQ multiplex PCR, and TCRdb holds only the in-frame ones, with some missing. The V and J calls and the clone size are those of that table, but D and trimming were determined from the DNA. The repertoire consists of about 270,000 clones, with about 82% occurring once and the leading ten covering around 4%. The V and J ends lost 1 base and 4 bases respectively, with 13 bases between them. The CDR3 has 15 amino acids. CDR1 is MGHRA, CDR2 YSYEKL, per germline. This record comes from a study of blood T cell repertoires in COVID-19.

The receptor's source is a woman in her 50s with active or convalescent COVID-19. This chain connects TRBV4-1 to TRBJ1-2; tentative D call: TRBD1 (5 bases). Sample: peripheral blood. The DNA of the CDR3 is TGCGCCAGCAGCCAAGGGTGGGGCAGGGCCTATGGCTACACCTTC. Protein product: CASSQGWGRAYGYTF.